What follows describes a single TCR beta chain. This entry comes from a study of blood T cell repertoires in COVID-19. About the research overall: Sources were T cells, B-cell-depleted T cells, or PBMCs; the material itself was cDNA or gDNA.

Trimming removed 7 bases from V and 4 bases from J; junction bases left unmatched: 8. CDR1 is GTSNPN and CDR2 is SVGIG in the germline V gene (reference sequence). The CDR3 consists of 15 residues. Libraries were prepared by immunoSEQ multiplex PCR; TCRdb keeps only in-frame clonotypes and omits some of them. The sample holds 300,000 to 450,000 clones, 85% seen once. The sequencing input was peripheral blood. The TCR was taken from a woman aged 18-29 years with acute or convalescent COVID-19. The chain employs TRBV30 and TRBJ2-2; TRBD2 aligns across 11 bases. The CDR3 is CASSTGLAGTGELFF. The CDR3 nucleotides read TGTGCCTCCTCGACTGGACTAGCGGGCACCGGGGAGCTGTTTTTT.